The 9 T cell receptor beta chains below come from one sample, sequenced in a study of graft-versus-host responses after intestinal transplantation. No antigens are known for them. TCRdb's copy holds only in-frame clones and misses some; the assay was immunoSEQ multiplex PCR. The sample holds under 140,000 clones, around 93% seen once. The sample was unstimulated CD8+ T cells sorted from spleen or lymph node cells, taken before intestinal transplant. These receptors came from a human donor who received an intestinal transplant.

The chain links TRBV4-1 to TRBJ1-5; D might be TRBD1 (6 bases). The germline V gene has CDR1 MGHRA and CDR2 YSYEKL. With 1 base removed from V and 3 bases from J, the gap between germline ends came to 13 bases. The CDR3 consists of 16 residues. CDR3 sequence: CASSQGKGGDNQPQHF. The CDR3 region has the DNA TGCGCCAGCAGCCAAGGGAAGGGGGGGGACAATCAGCCCCAGCATTTT.

The rearrangement links TRBV10-1 to TRBJ2-5; 7 bases map to TRBD1. Germline trimming cut 2 bases from V and 1 base from J; bases unmatched to any gene: 4. Germline V lookup: CDR1 WNHNN, CDR2 SYGVQD (reference sequence). The CDR3 runs to 15 residues. The CDR3 region has the DNA TGCGCCAGCAGTGAGCAACCAGGGGGCCAAGAGACCCAGTACTTC. It translates to CASSEQPGGQETQYF.

The rearrangement uses TRBV4-1 and TRBJ2-5; D is possibly TRBD2 (6 bases). Germline-derived CDR1 and CDR2 are MGHRA and YSYEKL. The CDR3 is 16 amino acids. The V gene lost 0 bases and the J gene lost 3 bases, with 14 bases spanning the gap. CDR3: CASSQDGTGVKETQYF. In DNA, the CDR3 is TGCGCCAGCAGCCAAGACGGTACGGGAGTAAAAGAGACCCAGTACTTC.

This rearrangement joins TRBV27 to TRBJ2-7; a possible D gene is TRBD2 (6 bases). Trimming pared 3 bases from V and 6 bases from J, leaving 12 bases between. The CDR3 has 13 residues. Germline lookup yields CDR1 MNHEY and CDR2 SMNVEV (reference sequence). For the CDR3, the DNA is TGTGCCAGCAGTTTCCCGGGAGTATCCGAGCAGTACTTC. Protein sequence: CASSFPGVSEQYF.

To note about this clone: One end of the junction varies from germline; a read error may be responsible. The same CDR3 is also encoded by other DNA sequences in this sample. This chain connects TRBV28 to TRBJ1-5; D is uncertain. Germline V gene sequence: CDR1 MDHEN, CDR2 SYDVKM. The CDR3 is made up of 17 amino acids. The DNA of the CDR3 is TGTGCTAGCAGAACCAGACAATCCCGGGAGTCCAATCAGCCCCAGCATTTT. Encoded protein: CASRTRQSRESNQPQHF. The whole variable domain, remainder taken from reference TRBV28 and TRBJ1-5, is DVKVTQSSRYLVKRTGEKVFLECVQDMDHENMFWYRQDPGLGLRLIYFSYDVKMKEKGDIPEGYSVSREKKERFSLILESASTNQTSMYLCASRTRQSRESNQPQHFGDGTRLSIL.

The CDR3 reads CAIRDPGTARRYNEQFF. The CDR3, as DNA: TGTGCCATCAGAGATCCCGGGACAGCCCGGCGGTACAATGAGCAGTTCTTC. The V gene is TRBV10-3, the J gene TRBJ2-1; TRBD1 aligns across 7 bases. CDR1 is ENHRY and CDR2 is SYGVKD in the germline V gene. The trim removed 6 bases at V and 4 bases at J, leaving 15 bases unmatched. The CDR3 extends over 17 amino acids.

The chain is built from TRBV5-1 and TRBJ2-7; 9 bases map to TRBD1. The trim removed 7 bases at V and 6 bases at J, leaving 11 bases unmatched. The germline CDR1 and CDR2 sequences are SGHRS and YFSETQ. The CDR3 spans 14 residues. CDR3 loop: CASGSGTGTGEQYF. The CDR3 DNA sequence: TGCGCCAGCGGATCCGGGACAGGGACGGGCGAGCAGTACTTC.

This chain connects TRBV27 to TRBJ2-7; 9 nucleotides align to TRBD2. The CDR3 sequence is 13 residues long. Germline V CDR1 and CDR2: MNHEY, SMNVEV (reference sequence). V was clipped by 8 bases and J by 1 base; unmatched bases: 3. CDR3 sequence reads: CASHSGSSYEQYF. DNA for the CDR3: TGTGCCAGCCATAGCGGGAGTTCCTACGAGCAGTACTTC.

J is TRBJ1-1 and V is TRBV20-1, with D uncertain. Germline lookup yields CDR1 DFQATT and CDR2 SNEGSKA (reference sequence). V was shortened by 7 bases and J by 10 bases, with 10 bases between the two germline ends. The CDR3 is made up of 9 amino acids. The CDR3 bases are TGCAGTGTAGACCTCGGAGCTTTCTTT. It translates to CSVDLGAFF.